These T cell receptor beta chains were read from a single sample in a study of T cell repertoires in cytomegalovirus infection. Each CDR3 protein is one row after TCRdb ran MiXCR on the reads. The top ten hold 9.5% to 15% of the sample, which has hundreds of thousands of distinct CDR3 sequences, approximately 29% seen once. No antigen has been assigned to these receptors. The sample was cultured CD8+ T cells from PBMCs, taken from culture after CMV antigen stimulation. The receptors come from a human donor in good health (CMV status not recorded). Some clones in this sample may be carry-over from other donors' samples. The CDR3 runs from the conserved cysteine through the conserved F or W. The order of the fields is D gene, CDR3 length, clone size, V gene, J gene, CDR3 protein. D genes are given only for firm matches. The size field is filled for only some rows; it gives once, few, many or a size class.

D: NA; length: 15; size: NA; V: TRBV27; J: TRBJ1-5; CDR3: CASSLVKQLNQPQHF
D: NA; length: 13; size: few; V: TRBV20-1; J: TRBJ1-1; CDR3: CSAVDMPNTEAFF
D: TRBD1; length: 15; size: few; V: TRBV10-3; J: TRBJ2-1; CDR3: CAIRMGQGDTNEQFF
D: TRBD1; length: 16; size: NA; V: TRBV7-1; J: TRBJ1-2; CDR3: CASGEVGQNTNYGYTF
D: TRBD2; length: 13; size: NA; V: TRBV13; J: TRBJ2-7; CDR3: CASSPGGVHEQYF
D: TRBD1; length: 16; size: NA; V: TRBV12-5; J: TRBJ1-2; CDR3: CASGLQGAEHHYGYTF
D: NA; length: 15; size: NA; V: TRBV7-6; J: TRBJ2-1; CDR3: CASSSGHRRYNEQFF
D: TRBD1; length: 16; size: NA; V: TRBV10-3; J: TRBJ1-3; CDR3: CAGRTGQGKAGNTIYF
D: NA; length: 14; size: NA; V: TRBV29-1; J: TRBJ2-1; CDR3: CSVVGGVDYNEQFF
D: TRBD2; length: 14; size: NA; V: TRBV7-9; J: TRBJ2-7; CDR3: CASVPGGRIYEQYF
D: TRBD1; length: 17; size: few; V: TRBV6-1; J: TRBJ1-6; CDR3: CASSLGQGAYYNSPLHF
D: NA; length: 12; size: few; V: TRBV12-3/TRBV12-4; J: TRBJ2-3; CDR3: CASSFQPDTQYF
D: TRBD1; length: 15; size: NA; V: TRBV12-3/TRBV12-4; J: TRBJ2-7; CDR3: CASSLPDRGLYEQYF
D: TRBD2; length: 16; size: NA; V: TRBV7-2; J: TRBJ2-5; CDR3: CASSPRLAGGMETQYF
D: NA; length: 12; size: few; V: TRBV29-1; J: TRBJ1-2; CDR3: CSVEFPRDGYTF
D: NA; length: 12; size: NA; V: TRBV4-1; J: TRBJ2-2; CDR3: CASSHPTGELFF
D: TRBD2; length: 16; size: many; V: TRBV7-2; J: TRBJ2-1; CDR3: CASSLGLAGGYYEQFF
D: NA; length: 18; size: NA; V: TRBV7-9; J: TRBJ2-5; CDR3: CASSPGTGLANALGTQYF
D: NA; length: 15; size: NA; V: TRBV7-9; J: TRBJ2-2; CDR3: CASSLRPPTTGELFF
D: NA; length: 15; size: once; V: TRBV19; J: TRBJ1-1; CDR3: CASSTNGAGDTEAFF
D: NA; length: 13; size: NA; V: TRBV29-1; J: TRBJ2-1; CDR3: CSAQRGDYNEQFF
D: NA; length: 10; size: NA; V: TRBV6-6; J: TRBJ2-5; CDR3: CASVGPRGYF
D: NA; length: 16; size: NA; V: TRBV7-6; J: TRBJ2-3; CDR3: CASSEDDGFVLDTQYF
D: NA; length: 14; size: NA; V: TRBV15; J: TRBJ1-1; CDR3: CATSAKGVGTEAFF
D: NA; length: 14; size: many; V: TRBV7-6; J: TRBJ2-1; CDR3: CASSLDIELDEQFF
D: TRBD2; length: 15; size: many; V: TRBV20-1; J: TRBJ2-5; CDR3: CSASPGGAKSETQYF
D: NA; length: 14; size: few; V: TRBV14; J: TRBJ1-2; CDR3: CASSQGTGTYGYTF
D: NA; length: 15; size: few; V: TRBV7-2; J: TRBJ2-1; CDR3: CASRRGGALYNEQFF
D: NA; length: 18; size: NA; V: TRBV9; J: TRBJ1-6; CDR3: CASSLGDDQSSYNSPLHF
D: TRBD2; length: 19; size: many; V: TRBV7-9; J: TRBJ2-5; CDR3: CASSSRPQSSGADQETQYF
D: NA; length: 15; size: few; V: TRBV29-1; J: TRBJ2-7; CDR3: CSVEGWGINSYEQYF
D: NA; length: 17; size: many; V: TRBV25-1; J: TRBJ1-6; CDR3: CASSPRQLSSYNSPLHF
D: NA; length: 12; size: few; V: TRBV19; J: TRBJ2-7; CDR3: CASGKGAYEQYF
D: NA; length: 13; size: NA; V: TRBV29-1; J: TRBJ1-1; CDR3: CSVAGDVNTEAFF
D: TRBD1; length: 16; size: many; V: TRBV7-9; J: TRBJ1-2; CDR3: CASSRESTGGYLGYTF
D: NA; length: 16; size: NA; V: TRBV27; J: TRBJ1-6; CDR3: CASRNADTSYNSPLHF
D: NA; length: 15; size: many; V: TRBV7-2; J: TRBJ2-3; CDR3: CASSPVTGSTDTQYF
D: NA; length: 16; size: many; V: TRBV7-6; J: TRBJ2-1; CDR3: CASSLKGGPAYNEQFF
D: TRBD1; length: 20; size: few; V: TRBV6-6; J: TRBJ1-6; CDR3: CASSYSRFGTRDRVNSPLHF
D: NA; length: 14; size: NA; V: TRBV27; J: TRBJ1-6; CDR3: CASSLKTVNSPLHF
D: NA; length: 15; size: NA; V: TRBV27; J: TRBJ2-7; CDR3: CASAHRAAETYEQYF
D: NA; length: 16; size: NA; V: TRBV20-1; J: TRBJ1-2; CDR3: CSARDIRRALKGGYTF
D: TRBD1; length: 14; size: NA; V: TRBV19; J: TRBJ2-1; CDR3: CASSLGQGATEQFF